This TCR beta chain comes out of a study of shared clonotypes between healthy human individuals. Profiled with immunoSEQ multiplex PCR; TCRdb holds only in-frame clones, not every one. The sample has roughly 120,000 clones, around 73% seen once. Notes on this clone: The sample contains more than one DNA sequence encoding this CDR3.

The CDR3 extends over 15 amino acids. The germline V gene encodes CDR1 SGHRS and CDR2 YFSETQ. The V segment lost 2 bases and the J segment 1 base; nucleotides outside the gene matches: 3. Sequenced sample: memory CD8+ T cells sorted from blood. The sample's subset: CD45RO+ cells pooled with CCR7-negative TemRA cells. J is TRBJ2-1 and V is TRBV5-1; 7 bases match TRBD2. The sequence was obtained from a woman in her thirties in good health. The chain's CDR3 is CASSFSSGSYNEQFF. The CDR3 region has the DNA TGCGCCAGCAGCTTTTCTAGCGGATCCTACAATGAGCAGTTCTTC.